A single sample is the source of the 31 T cell receptor beta chains below, sequenced in a study of a mutant IDH1 vaccine in newly diagnosed glioma. Clones were read by immunoSEQ multiplex PCR, and TCRdb kept only the in-frame ones, dropping some. The sample lists about 32,000 clones, roughly three quarters occurring once. These receptors' antigens are unknown. Time point reported: week 11, during vaccination. Each vaccine dose was 300 ug of mutant IDH1 20-mer peptide, with topical imiquimod. The sample consisted of PBMCs, taken from a glioma patient whose treatment included an IDH1 peptide vaccine. The source of these receptors is a man between 25 and 39 years old with glioma.

The V call is TRBV27, the J call TRBJ1-4; tentative D call: TRBD1 (6 bases). CDR1 MNHEY and CDR2 SMNVEV come from the germline V gene (reference sequence). Trimming removed 0 bases at V and 8 bases at J, with 13 bases between. This CDR3 is built from 15 residues. The CDR3 DNA reads TGTGCCAGCAGTTTATCTGGCAGGGGTCCAGAAAAACTGTTTTTT. Translated, it gives CASSLSGRGPEKLFF.

This chain uses TRBV18 with TRBJ1-3; D uncertain. Germline CDR1 and CDR2: KGHSH and LQKENI. The CDR3 contains 19 residues. Trimming shortened V by 3 bases and J by 0 bases, and 21 bases separated the two germline ends. For the CDR3, the DNA is TGTGCCAGCTCACCCTCCCTCCCCCGGGCCCCGAGCTCTGGAAACACCATATATTTT. Translation: CASSPSLPRAPSSGNTIYF.

This clone was counted a single time. The chain has TRBV5-4 and TRBJ1-1; tentative D call: TRBD1 (6 bases). Deletions cut 4 bases from V and 11 bases from J, with 18 bases between. The CDR3 runs to 13 residues. Germline CDR1 SGHNT, CDR2 YYREEE (reference sequence). CDR3 amino acids: CASSPETGSMAFF. In DNA form, the CDR3 reads TGTGCCAGCAGCCCTGAAACAGGGTCGATGGCTTTCTTT.

The chain joins TRBV5-6 to TRBJ2-1; D not certain. The CDR3 length is 13 residues. The germline V gene has CDR1 SGHDT and CDR2 YYEEEE. The germline V and J ends were trimmed by 0 bases and 4 bases, with 5 bases remaining between them. As DNA, the CDR3 is TGTGCCAGCAGCTTGGACCAGTACAATGAGCAGTTCTTC. Its protein is CASSLDQYNEQFF.

V gene TRBV28 combines with J gene TRBJ1-2; D perhaps matches TRBD1 (6 bases). V lost 5 bases to trimming and J lost 0 bases, with 13 bases between them. The germline gives CDR1 MDHEN, CDR2 SYDVKM. This CDR3 contains 15 residues. The CDR3, as DNA: TGTGCCAGCAGTCCCCGGACAGAATCTAACTATGGCTACACCTTC. Its protein is CASSPRTESNYGYTF.

The sample holds one count of this clone. The V gene is TRBV11-1, the J gene TRBJ2-2; no reliable D call. Germline lookup yields CDR1 SGHAT and CDR2 FQDESV (reference sequence). CDR3 length: 12 residues. V was shortened by 2 bases and J by 4 bases, with 2 bases between the two germline ends. CDR3 coding DNA: TGTGCCAGCAGCTTAACCACCGGGGAGCTGTTTTTT. This sequence encodes CASSLTTGELFF. The entire variable domain, with the rest obtained from reference TRBV11-1 and TRBJ2-2, is as follows: EAEVAQSPRYKITEKSQAVAFWCDPISGHATLYWYRQILGQGPELLVQFQDESVVDDSQLPKDRFSAERLKGVDSTLKIQPAELGDSAMYLCASSLTTGELFFGEGSRLTVL.

As for this clone: This specimen includes other DNA sequences encoding the same CDR3. The V gene is TRBV29-1, the J gene TRBJ1-4; unclear D gene. V was shortened by 3 bases and J by 4 bases, with 9 bases between the two germline ends. CDR1 is SQVTM and CDR2 is ANQGSEA in the germline V gene. CDR3 length equals 13 residues. The chain's CDR3 is CSVESGFNEKLFF. CDR3 DNA: TGCAGCGTTGAGTCGGGATTTAATGAAAAACTGTTTTTT.

The chain recombines TRBV6-5 with TRBJ1-5; tentatively, D is TRBD1 (5 bases). V dropped 8 bases and J dropped 0 bases, with 11 bases sitting between them. Germline V CDR1 and CDR2: MNHEY, SVGAGI. This CDR3 is built from 14 residues. The CDR3 region has the DNA TGTGCCAGCGGGCCCAGGGATAGCAATCAGCCCCAGCATTTT. Protein sequence: CASGPRDSNQPQHF.

J is TRBJ1-6 and V is TRBV11-1; D ambiguous. From germline, CDR1 is SGHAT and CDR2 FQDESV (reference sequence). The CDR3 runs 15 residues. V lost 5 bases and J 6 bases, leaving 14 bases between the germline ends. The CDR3 spells CASSHTPRINSPLHF. CDR3 sequence (DNA): TGTGCCAGCAGCCACACACCGAGGATTAATTCACCCCTCCACTTT.

V and J are TRBV5-6 and TRBJ2-7; perhaps TRBD1 as D (6 bases). Germline V gene lookup returns CDR1 SGHDT and CDR2 YYEEEE. This CDR3 is built from 14 residues. Trimming left V 2 bases short and J 3 bases short, with 12 bases between. The CDR3 spells CASSFLGRGYEQYF. DNA for the CDR3: TGTGCCAGCAGCTTCCTGGGCAGGGGCTACGAGCAGTACTTC.

This chain connects TRBV5-1 to TRBJ2-1; possibly TRBD2 for D (6 bases). Trimming stripped 0 bases from V and 6 bases from J, with 13 bases between. The germline CDR1 and CDR2 sequences are SGHRS and YFSETQ. This CDR3 region has 15 residues. CDR3 in amino acids: CASSLDRGSGNEQFF. Here the CDR3 DNA reads TGCGCCAGCAGCTTGGACCGGGGGTCGGGCAATGAGCAGTTCTTC.

The chain couples TRBV29-1 to TRBJ2-1; D call uncertain. The CDR3 runs to 11 residues. V was clipped by 4 bases and J by 5 bases, with 6 bases between them. Germline lookup yields CDR1 SQVTM and CDR2 ANQGSEA. The DNA of the CDR3 is TGCAGCGTTGGAGAGAACAATGAGCAGTTCTTC. Protein: CSVGENNEQFF.

The chain uses TRBV4-1 and TRBJ1-5, with D tentatively TRBD1 (5 bases). CDR1 and CDR2 (germline): MGHRA, YSYEKL. CDR3 length: 16 amino acids. V was cut by 5 bases and J by 3 bases, with 17 bases left in between. CDR3 in DNA: TGCGCCAGCAGCTCCCCCACGGGGACTCCCAATCAGCCCCAGCATTTT. It specifies CASSSPTGTPNQPQHF.

The CDR3 loop is CASKDPGQGNSPLHF. In nucleotides, the CDR3 is TGTGCCAGCAAAGACCCGGGACAGGGGAATTCACCCCTCCACTTT. The V and J genes are TRBV6-5 and TRBJ1-6; 10 bases are shared with TRBD1. This CDR3 comprises 15 residues. CDR1 is MNHEY and CDR2 is SVGAGI in the germline V gene. The V gene end was trimmed by 7 bases and the J gene end by 7 bases; junction bases not matched to a gene: 7.

V usage is TRBV4-3 and J usage is TRBJ1-2; D is possibly TRBD1 (5 bases). The ends were cut back, 0 bases at V and 5 bases at J, with 13 bases in the middle. The CDR3 extends over 15 amino acids. CDR1 and CDR2 (germline): LGHNA, YSLEER. CDR3: CASSQETGAAYGYTF. CDR3 nucleotides: TGCGCCAGCAGCCAAGAAACCGGGGCGGCATATGGCTACACCTTC.

V gene TRBV6-5 combines with J gene TRBJ1-1; D possibly corresponds to TRBD1 (5 bases). The germline CDR1 and CDR2 sequences are MNHEY and SVGAGI. The CDR3 consists of 14 residues. Trimming removed 2 bases from V and 1 base from J, with 8 bases in between. CDR3 nucleotide sequence: TGTGCCAGCAGTTACGGGGCCAGGAACACTGAAGCTTTCTTT. Amino acids: CASSYGARNTEAFF.

The V and J genes are TRBV6-6 and TRBJ1-5; D gene uncertain. CDR1 is MNHNY and CDR2 is SVGAGI in the germline V gene (reference sequence). The CDR3 is made up of 13 amino acids. V was cut by 6 bases and J by 7 bases, with 13 bases left in between. CDR3 region: CASRWAVEQPQHF. The CDR3 DNA sequence: TGTGCCAGCAGATGGGCCGTTGAGCAGCCCCAGCATTTT.

This clone was seen a few times. V usage is TRBV5-1 and J usage is TRBJ1-1, with no clear D. The V end was cut by 4 bases, the J end by 1 base, with 11 bases between. Germline V gene data show CDR1 as SGHRS and CDR2 as YFSETQ. The CDR3 is 14 amino acids. The CDR3 region is CASSLETRNTEAFF. CDR3 bases: TGCGCCAGCAGCCTAGAAACAAGGAACACTGAAGCTTTCTTT.

The chain carries TRBV27 and TRBJ1-2; D is perhaps TRBD1 (6 bases). The V end was cut by 0 bases, the J end by 2 bases, with 16 bases between. Germline-derived CDR1 and CDR2 are MNHEY and SMNVEV (reference sequence). The CDR3 is 17 residues long. The CDR3 loop reads CASSLSTVRGSNYGYTF. Here the CDR3 DNA reads TGTGCCAGCAGTTTATCGACCGTCAGGGGCTCCAACTATGGCTACACCTTC.

The rearrangement uses TRBV5-6 and TRBJ2-7, with TRBD1 matching 9 bases. The trim removed 4 bases at V and 12 bases at J, leaving 8 bases unmatched. The CDR3 runs 12 residues. In germline, CDR1 is SGHDT, CDR2 YYEEEE. In nucleotides, the CDR3 is TGTGCCAGCAGCCTCGGACAGGGGATGGTGTACTTC. This sequence encodes CASSLGQGMVYF.

In this sample, this clone turned up a few times. The chain combines TRBV5-4 with TRBJ1-6; perhaps TRBD1 as D (5 bases). V lost 0 bases and J 6 bases, leaving 7 bases between the germline ends. From germline, CDR1 is SGHNT and CDR2 YYREEE (reference sequence). This CDR3 comprises 14 residues. DNA for the CDR3: TGTGCCAGCAGCTTGGCAGGGTCTAATTCACCCCTCCACTTT. Its protein is CASSLAGSNSPLHF.

The genes are TRBV5-5 and TRBJ2-6, with TRBD1 identical over 7 bases. V dropped 3 bases and J dropped 1; count of bases not matched to a gene: 7. The CDR3 sequence is 17 residues long. The germline V gene encodes CDR1 SGHKS and CDR2 YYEKEE (reference sequence). The CDR3 DNA reads as TGTGCCAGCAGCTCGGGCCCAGGGGGTTCTGGGGCCAACGTCCTGACTTTC. This codes for CASSSGPGGSGANVLTF.

V and J are TRBV30 and TRBJ2-7; TRBD1 might be the D (6 bases). Trimming removed 1 base at V and 6 bases at J, with 13 bases between. The germline gives CDR1 GTSNPN, CDR2 SVGIG (reference sequence). The length of the CDR3 is 13 residues. The CDR3 sequence is CAWSGGRGAEQYF. The CDR3 DNA reads as TGTGCCTGGAGTGGAGGCAGGGGAGCCGAGCAGTACTTC.

The chain links TRBV7-8 to TRBJ2-7; 9 bases are shared with TRBD2. The CDR3 totals 15 residues. J lost 0 bases, V lost 5 bases, and 5 bases had no gene match. In germline, CDR1 is SGHVS, CDR2 FQNEAQ. CDR3 region: CASSRLAEASYEQYF. Written as DNA, the CDR3 is TGTGCCAGCAGCCGACTAGCGGAGGCCTCCTACGAGCAGTACTTC. Complete variable domain (other parts from reference TRBV7-8 and TRBJ2-7): GAGVSQSPRYKVAKRGQDVALRCDPISGHVSLFWYQQALGQGPEFLTYFQNEAQLDKSGLPSDRFFAERPEGSVSTLKIQRTQQEDSAVYLCASSRLAEASYEQYFGPGTRLTVT.

This chain links TRBV5-1 with TRBJ2-3, with D perhaps matching TRBD1 or TRBD2 (5 bases each). From germline, CDR1 is SGHRS and CDR2 YFSETQ. V shed 4 bases and J shed 5 bases, with 11 bases lying between them. The CDR3 has 13 amino acids. DNA of the CDR3: TGCGCCAGCAGCCCGGGACCCGGAGATACGCAGTATTTT. Its translation: CASSPGPGDTQYF.

V usage is TRBV27 and J usage is TRBJ2-5, with D unresolved. The germline V gene has CDR1 MNHEY and CDR2 SMNVEV (reference sequence). The V and J ends lost 2 bases and 5 bases respectively, with 3 bases between them. The CDR3 contains 11 residues. As DNA, the CDR3 is TGTGCCAGCAGTTTAGGGGAGACCCAGTACTTC. Its translation: CASSLGETQYF.

The rearrangement links TRBV4-1 to TRBJ1-6; no definite D call. The germline gives CDR1 MGHRA, CDR2 YSYEKL. The CDR3 is 21 amino acids. Trimming took 4 bases from V and 0 from J, leaving 25 bases between them. The CDR3 nucleotides read TGCGCCAGCAGCCCTTACCGCATCTGGTCCCCTAGGCGCTCCTATAATTCACCCCTCCACTTT. The encoded protein is CASSPYRIWSPRRSYNSPLHF.

This clone is a singleton in its sample. This chain links TRBV7-3 with TRBJ2-6; D not resolved. V was shortened by 5 bases and J by 2 bases, with 13 bases between the two germline ends. Per germline, CDR1 SGHTA and CDR2 FQGTGA. The CDR3 consists of 16 residues. The CDR3 bases are TGTGCCAGCAGCCCTGGTGGGGTCCCTGGGGCCAACGTCCTGACTTTC. Protein: CASSPGGVPGANVLTF. Variable domain in full (rest from reference TRBV7-3 and TRBJ2-6): GAGVSQTPSNKVTEKGKYVELRCDPISGHTALYWYRQSLGQGPEFLIYFQGTGAADDSGLPNDRFFAVRPEGSVSTLKIQRTERGDSAVYLCASSPGGVPGANVLTFGAGSRLTVL.

V usage is TRBV7-8 and J usage is TRBJ2-5, with D possibly TRBD1 on 6 matching bases. V was clipped by 0 bases and J by 5 bases, with 13 bases between them. Per germline, CDR1 SGHVS and CDR2 FQNEAQ. The CDR3 is 15 amino acids. The CDR3 DNA follows: TGTGCCAGCAGCTTAGCGGGACAAGGATCGGAGACCCAGTACTTC. Translation: CASSLAGQGSETQYF. Using reference TRBV7-8 and TRBJ2-5 for the parts outside the CDR3, the full variable domain is GAGVSQSPRYKVAKRGQDVALRCDPISGHVSLFWYQQALGQGPEFLTYFQNEAQLDKSGLPSDRFFAERPEGSVSTLKIQRTQQEDSAVYLCASSLAGQGSETQYFGPGTRLLVL.

The genes are TRBV5-1 and TRBJ1-4; 8 bases fit TRBD1. V dropped 4 bases and J dropped 8; count of bases not matched to a gene: 7. Germline V gene lookup returns CDR1 SGHRS and CDR2 YFSETQ. The CDR3 sequence is 14 residues long. This CDR3 reads CASSQTGTGEKLFF. The CDR3 nucleotides read TGCGCCAGCAGCCAGACAGGGACAGGCGAAAAACTGTTTTTT.

The chain employs TRBV5-5 and TRBJ1-3; D is unclear. Between the trimmed V and J ends, which lost 2 bases and 0 bases, there was a span of 12 bases. Germline V gives CDR1 SGHKS, CDR2 YYEKEE (reference sequence). The CDR3 length is 16 residues. The DNA of the CDR3 is TGTGCCAGCAGCTTAGATCCCCAGAGCTCTGGAAACACCATATATTTT. Translation gives CASSLDPQSSGNTIYF. Full variable domain (rest looked up from reference TRBV5-5 and TRBJ1-3): DAGVTQSPTHLIKTRGQQVTLRCSPISGHKSVSWYQQVLGQGPQFIFQYYEKEERGRGNFPDRFSARQFPNYSSELNVNALLLGDSALYLCASSLDPQSSGNTIYFGEGSWLTVV.